The source of this TCR beta chain is a study of post-analysis software for immune sequencing data. Study in general: The courses of disease that were included comprised relapsing-remitting, secondary progressive and progressive-relapsing multiple sclerosis.

A word on this clonotype: Its antigen remains unidentified.

Overall study findings and caveats: Higher frequency in patients than in controls was seen for five TRBV segments, with TRBV5-6, TRBV5-1 and TRBV20-1 among them. Significantly lower normalized Chao1 diversity was seen in multiple sclerosis patients than in controls.

V lost 4 bases and J lost 6, with 10 bases in between. The germline V gene encodes CDR1 SNHLY and CDR2 FYNNEI. The CDR3 is 13 amino acids. TCR beta cDNA libraries had unique molecular identifiers. The authors obtained about 520,000 cDNA molecules from approximately 0.95 to 9.8 million T cells. TCRdb reprocessed the PCR reads with MiXCR, giving one entry per CDR3 protein. The table records fewer than 850,000 distinct CDR3 sequences, 30% of them present only once. This receptor was obtained from a girl between 10 and 17 years old with multiple sclerosis. The material sequenced was blood. The chain is built from TRBV2 and TRBJ2-1; D is undetermined. CDR3 residues: CASSAQGCNEQFF. CDR3 coding DNA: TGTGCCAGCAGTGCCCAAGGTTGCAATGAGCAGTTCTTC. The variable domain in full, with the rest retrieved from reference TRBV2 and TRBJ2-1, is EPEVTQTPSHQVTQMGQEVILRCVPISNHLYFYWYRQILGQKVEFLVSFYNNEISEKSEIFDDQFSVERPDGSNFTLKIRSTKLEDSAMYFCASSAQGCNEQFFGPGTRLTVL.